This T cell receptor (beta chain) was retrieved from a study of OX40 agonist ivuxolimab in advanced cancers. Sequencing used immunoSEQ multiplex PCR; TCRdb keeps in-frame clones, though not all of them. The table has tens of thousands of clones, about 90% seen once. V was shortened by 4 bases and J by 3 bases, with 14 bases between the two germline ends. CDR3 length equals 16 residues. Germline values: CDR1 SGHDT, CDR2 YYEEEE. The chain employs TRBV5-6 and TRBJ2-6, with a possible D match to TRBD2 (5 bases). The origin of this receptor is an adult with an advanced solid tumor such as melanoma, head and neck, liver or kidney cancer. The sample in question was CD4+ or CD8+ T cells sorted from blood, obtained in a trial of the OX40 agonist ivuxolimab. CDR3 in amino acids: CASSQTDLSGANVLTF. The DNA for the CDR3 is TGTGCCAGCAGCCAAACGGACTTGAGTGGGGCCAACGTCCTGACTTTC.